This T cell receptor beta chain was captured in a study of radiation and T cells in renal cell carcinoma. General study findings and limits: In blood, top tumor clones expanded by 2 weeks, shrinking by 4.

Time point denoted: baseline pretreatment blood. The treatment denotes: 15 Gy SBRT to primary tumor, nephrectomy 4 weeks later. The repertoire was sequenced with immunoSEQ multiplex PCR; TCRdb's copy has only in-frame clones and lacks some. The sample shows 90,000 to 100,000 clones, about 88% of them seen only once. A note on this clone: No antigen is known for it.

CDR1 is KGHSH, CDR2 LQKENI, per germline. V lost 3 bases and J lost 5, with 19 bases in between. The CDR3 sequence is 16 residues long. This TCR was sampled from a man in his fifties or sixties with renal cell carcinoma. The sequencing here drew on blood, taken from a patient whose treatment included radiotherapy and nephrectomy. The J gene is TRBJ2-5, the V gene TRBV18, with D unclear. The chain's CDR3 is CASSPRAMKESETQYF. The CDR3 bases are TGTGCCAGCTCACCTCGGGCCATGAAGGAGTCCGAGACCCAGTACTTC. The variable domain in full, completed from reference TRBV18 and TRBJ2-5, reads NAGVMQNPRHLVRRRGQEARLRCSPMKGHSHVYWYRQLPEEGLKFMVYLQKENIIDESGMPKERFSAEFPKEGPSILRIQQVVRGDSAAYFCASSPRAMKESETQYFGPGTRLLVL.